Included here is one TCR beta chain sequence, with context. Time point given: blood 4 weeks post-SBRT, at nephrectomy. Treatment here: 15 Gy SBRT to primary tumor, nephrectomy 4 weeks later. Clones were read by immunoSEQ multiplex PCR, and TCRdb kept only the in-frame ones, dropping some. The sample lists 75,000 to 95,000 clones, 70% to 90% occurring once. These data come from a study of radiation and T cells in renal cell carcinoma. Trimming shortened V by 1 base and J by 4 bases, and 6 bases separated the two germline ends. Germline CDR1 is SGHDT and CDR2 is YYEEEE. The CDR3 extends over 14 amino acids.

The input for sequencing was blood, taken from a patient whose treatment included radiotherapy and nephrectomy. This clonotype was sampled from a man in his forties or fifties with renal cell carcinoma. The chain carries TRBV5-6 and TRBJ1-6, with D uncertain. The chain's CDR3 is CASSLSIYNSPLHF. The CDR3 nucleotides are TGTGCCAGCAGCTTGTCTATTTATAATTCACCCCTCCACTTT.